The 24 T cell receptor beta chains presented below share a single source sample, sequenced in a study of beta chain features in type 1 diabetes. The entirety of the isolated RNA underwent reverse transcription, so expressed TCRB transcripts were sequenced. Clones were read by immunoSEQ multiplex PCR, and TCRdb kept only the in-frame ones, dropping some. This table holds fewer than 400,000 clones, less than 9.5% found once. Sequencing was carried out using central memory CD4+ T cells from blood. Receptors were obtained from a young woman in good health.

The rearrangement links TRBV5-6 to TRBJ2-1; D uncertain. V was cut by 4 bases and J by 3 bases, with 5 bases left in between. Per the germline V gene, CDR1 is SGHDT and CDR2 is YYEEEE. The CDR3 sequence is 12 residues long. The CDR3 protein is CASSRYYNEQFF. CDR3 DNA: TGTGCCAGCAGCCGTTACTACAATGAGCAGTTCTTC.

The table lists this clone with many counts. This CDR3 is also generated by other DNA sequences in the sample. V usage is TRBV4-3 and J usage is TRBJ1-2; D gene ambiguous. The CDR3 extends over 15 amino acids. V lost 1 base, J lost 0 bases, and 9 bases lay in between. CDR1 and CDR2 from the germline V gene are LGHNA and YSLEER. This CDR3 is CASSQVLAANYGYTF. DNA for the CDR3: TGCGCCAGCAGCCAAGTTTTGGCAGCTAACTATGGCTACACCTTC.

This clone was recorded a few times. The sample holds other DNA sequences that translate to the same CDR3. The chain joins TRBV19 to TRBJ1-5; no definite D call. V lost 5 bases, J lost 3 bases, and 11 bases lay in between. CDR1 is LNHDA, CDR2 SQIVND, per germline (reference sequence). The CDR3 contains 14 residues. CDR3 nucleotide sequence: TGTGCCAGTAGTCTTGACACTATCAATCAGCCCCAGCATTTT. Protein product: CASSLDTINQPQHF.

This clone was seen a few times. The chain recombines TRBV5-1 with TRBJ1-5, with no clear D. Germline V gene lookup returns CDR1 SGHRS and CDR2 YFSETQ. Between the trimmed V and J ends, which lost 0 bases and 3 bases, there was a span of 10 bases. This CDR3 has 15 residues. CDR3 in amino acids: CASSLAGRDNQPQHF. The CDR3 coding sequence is TGCGCCAGCAGCTTGGCAGGTAGAGACAATCAGCCCCAGCATTTT.

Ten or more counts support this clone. CDR3 residues: CASSYSGGRAGNTQYF. CDR3 in DNA: TGTGCCAGCAGTTACTCAGGCGGGAGGGCCGGGAATACGCAGTATTTT. V usage is TRBV6-6 and J usage is TRBJ2-3; 9 nucleotides line up with TRBD2. The CDR3 is 16 amino acids. J was trimmed by 7 bases and V by 0 bases; bases with no gene match: 8. CDR1 and CDR2 from the germline V gene are MNHNY and SVGAGI (reference sequence).

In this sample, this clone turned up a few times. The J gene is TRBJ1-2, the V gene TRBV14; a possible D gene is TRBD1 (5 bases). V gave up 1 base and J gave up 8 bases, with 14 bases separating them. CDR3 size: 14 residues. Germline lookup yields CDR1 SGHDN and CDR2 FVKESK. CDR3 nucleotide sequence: TGTGCCAGCAGCCAAGGCGACGTGACAGCCGGCTACACCTTC. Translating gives CASSQGDVTAGYTF.

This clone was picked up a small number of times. The CDR3 DNA is TGTGCCAGTAGTATAGTTCTCGGCCAGAACACTGAAGCTTTCTTT. This gives the protein CASSIVLGQNTEAFF. The chain has TRBV19 and TRBJ1-1; D call uncertain. Germline values: CDR1 LNHDA, CDR2 SQIVND (reference sequence). The length of the CDR3 is 15 residues. The ends were cut back, 1 base at V and 1 base at J, with 10 bases in the middle.

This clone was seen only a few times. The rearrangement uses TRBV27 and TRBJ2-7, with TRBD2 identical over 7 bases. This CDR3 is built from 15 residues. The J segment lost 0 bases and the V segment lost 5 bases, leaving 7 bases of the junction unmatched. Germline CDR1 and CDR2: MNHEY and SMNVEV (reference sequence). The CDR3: CASSPRDYGSYEQYF. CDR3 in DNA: TGTGCCAGCAGTCCCCGGGACTACGGCTCCTACGAGCAGTACTTC.

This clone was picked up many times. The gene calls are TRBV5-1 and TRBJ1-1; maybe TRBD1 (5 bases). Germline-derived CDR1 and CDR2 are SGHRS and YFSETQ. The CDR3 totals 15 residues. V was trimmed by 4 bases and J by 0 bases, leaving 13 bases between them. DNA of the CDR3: TGCGCCAGCAGCAGGGACGGCAACATGAACACTGAAGCTTTCTTT. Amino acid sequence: CASSRDGNMNTEAFF.

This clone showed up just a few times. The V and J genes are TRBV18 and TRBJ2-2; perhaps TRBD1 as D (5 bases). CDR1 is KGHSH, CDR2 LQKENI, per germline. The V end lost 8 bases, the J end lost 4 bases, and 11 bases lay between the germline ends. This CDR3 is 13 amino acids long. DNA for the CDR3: TGTGCCAGCCAGACAGACCTCACCGGGGAGCTGTTTTTT. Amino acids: CASQTDLTGELFF.

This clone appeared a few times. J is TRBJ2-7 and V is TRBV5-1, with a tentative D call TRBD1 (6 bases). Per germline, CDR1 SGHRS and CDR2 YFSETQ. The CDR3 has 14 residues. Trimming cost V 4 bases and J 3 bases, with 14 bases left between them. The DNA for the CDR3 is TGCGCCAGCAGCGAGCAGGGGACGTTCTACGAGCAGTACTTC. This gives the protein CASSEQGTFYEQYF.

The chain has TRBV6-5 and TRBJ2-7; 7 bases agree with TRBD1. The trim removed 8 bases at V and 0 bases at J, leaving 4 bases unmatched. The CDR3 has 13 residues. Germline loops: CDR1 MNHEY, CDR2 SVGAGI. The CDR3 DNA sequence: TGTGCCAGCCGGGGACAGTTCTCCTACGAGCAGTACTTC. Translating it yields CASRGQFSYEQYF.

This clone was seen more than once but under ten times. The CDR3, as DNA: TGTGCCAGGCTCAGGGGCGCTTTCTTT. Translating it yields CARLRGAFF. The chain employs TRBV6-5 and TRBJ1-1; the D gene is possibly TRBD1 (6 bases). Germline values: CDR1 MNHEY, CDR2 SVGAGI. This CDR3 is 9 amino acids long. V was clipped by 9 bases and J by 11 bases, with 10 bases between them.

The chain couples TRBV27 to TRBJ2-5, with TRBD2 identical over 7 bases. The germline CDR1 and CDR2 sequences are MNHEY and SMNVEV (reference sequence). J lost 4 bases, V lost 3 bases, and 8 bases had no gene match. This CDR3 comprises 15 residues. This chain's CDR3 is CASSLGGGNRETQYF. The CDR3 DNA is TGTGCCAGCAGTTTGGGCGGGGGAAACAGAGAGACCCAGTACTTC.

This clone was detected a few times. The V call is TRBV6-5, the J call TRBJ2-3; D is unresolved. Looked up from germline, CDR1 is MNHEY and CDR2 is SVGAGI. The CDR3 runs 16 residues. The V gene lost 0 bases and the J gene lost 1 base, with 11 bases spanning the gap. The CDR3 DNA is TGTGCCAGCAGTTACTCGAAGGCAGGTCGCACAGATACGCAGTATTTT. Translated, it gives CASSYSKAGRTDTQYF.

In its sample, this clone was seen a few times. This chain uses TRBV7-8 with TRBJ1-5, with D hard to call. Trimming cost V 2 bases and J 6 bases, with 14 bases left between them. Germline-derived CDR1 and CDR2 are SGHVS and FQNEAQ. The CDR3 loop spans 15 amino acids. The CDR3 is CASSLLMGFGQPQHF. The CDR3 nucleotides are TGTGCCAGCAGCTTATTGATGGGGTTCGGTCAGCCCCAGCATTTT.

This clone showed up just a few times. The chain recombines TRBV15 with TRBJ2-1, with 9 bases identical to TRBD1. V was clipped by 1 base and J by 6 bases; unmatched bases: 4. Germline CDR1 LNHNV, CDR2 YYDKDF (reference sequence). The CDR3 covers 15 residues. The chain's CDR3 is CATSRGGQGSNEQFF. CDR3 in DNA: TGTGCCACCAGCAGAGGAGGACAGGGGTCCAATGAGCAGTTCTTC.

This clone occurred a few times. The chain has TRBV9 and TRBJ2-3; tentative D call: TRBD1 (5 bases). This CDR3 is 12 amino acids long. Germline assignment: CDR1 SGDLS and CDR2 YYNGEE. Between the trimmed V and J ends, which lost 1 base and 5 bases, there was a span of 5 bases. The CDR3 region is CASSVRGDTQYF. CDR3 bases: TGTGCCAGCAGCGTAAGGGGAGATACGCAGTATTTT.

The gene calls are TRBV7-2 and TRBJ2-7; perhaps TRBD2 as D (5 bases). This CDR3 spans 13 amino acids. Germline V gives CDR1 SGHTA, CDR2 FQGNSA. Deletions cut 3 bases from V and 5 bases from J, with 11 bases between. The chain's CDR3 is CASSFSSPHEQYF. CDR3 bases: TGTGCCAGCAGCTTTTCTAGCCCCCACGAGCAGTACTTC.

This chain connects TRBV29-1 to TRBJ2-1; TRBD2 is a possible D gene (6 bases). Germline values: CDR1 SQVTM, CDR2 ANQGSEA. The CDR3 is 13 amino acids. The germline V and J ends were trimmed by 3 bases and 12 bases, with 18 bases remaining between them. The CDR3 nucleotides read TGCAGCGTTGATGCGCCCAGCGGGTGGGGGCAGTTCTTC. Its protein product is CSVDAPSGWGQFF.

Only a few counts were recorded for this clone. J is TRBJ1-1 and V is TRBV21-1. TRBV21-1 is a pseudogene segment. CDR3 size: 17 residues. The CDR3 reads CASSKEAFLRMNTEAFF. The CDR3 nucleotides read TGTGCCAGCAGCAAAGAGGCCTTTCTACGCATGAACACTGAAGCTTTCTTT.

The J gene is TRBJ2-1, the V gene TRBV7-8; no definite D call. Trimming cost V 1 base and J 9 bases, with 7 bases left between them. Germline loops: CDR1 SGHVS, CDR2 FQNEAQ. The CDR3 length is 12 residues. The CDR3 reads CASSLVESEQFF. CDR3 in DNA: TGTGCCAGCAGCTTAGTAGAAAGTGAGCAGTTCTTC. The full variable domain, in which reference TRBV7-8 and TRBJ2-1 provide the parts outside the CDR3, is GAGVSQSPRYKVAKRGQDVALRCDPISGHVSLFWYQQALGQGPEFLTYFQNEAQLDKSGLPSDRFFAERPEGSVSTLKIQRTQQEDSAVYLCASSLVESEQFFGPGTRLTVL.

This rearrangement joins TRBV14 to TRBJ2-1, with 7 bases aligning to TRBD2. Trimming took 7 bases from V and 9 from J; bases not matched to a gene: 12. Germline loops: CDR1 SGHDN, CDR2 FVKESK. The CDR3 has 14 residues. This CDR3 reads CASNGGRAFGEQFF. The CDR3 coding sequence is TGTGCCAGCAACGGGGGGAGGGCCTTTGGTGAGCAGTTCTTC.

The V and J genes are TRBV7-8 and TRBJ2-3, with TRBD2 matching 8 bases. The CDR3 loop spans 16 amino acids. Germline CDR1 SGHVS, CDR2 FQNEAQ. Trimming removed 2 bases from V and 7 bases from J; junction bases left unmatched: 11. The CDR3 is CASSLITPLADHTQYF. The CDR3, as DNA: TGTGCCAGCAGCTTAATAACCCCACTAGCGGACCATACGCAGTATTTT. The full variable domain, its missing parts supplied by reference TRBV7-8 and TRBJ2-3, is GAGVSQSPRYKVAKRGQDVALRCDPISGHVSLFWYQQALGQGPEFLTYFQNEAQLDKSGLPSDRFFAERPEGSVSTLKIQRTQQEDSAVYLCASSLITPLADHTQYFGPGTRLTVL.